The 8 T cell receptor beta chains in this list originate from one sample, sequenced in a study of shared clonotypes between healthy human individuals. The table came from immunoSEQ multiplex PCR; TCRdb's copy has only in-frame clones and leaves some out. The table shows approximately 98,000 clones, with approximately 70% occurring only once. The sequenced sample was memory CD8+ T cells sorted from blood. Subset here: CD45RO+ cells pooled with CCR7-negative TemRA cells. The receptors come from a woman aged 30 to 39 in good health.

The rearrangement joins TRBV5-6 to TRBJ1-1; the D gene is possibly TRBD1 (6 bases). CDR1 SGHDT and CDR2 YYEEEE come from the germline V gene. This CDR3 is 14 amino acids long. Between the trimmed V and J ends, which lost 2 bases and 8 bases, there was a span of 16 bases. The CDR3 loop is CASSFQRNQGEAFF. The CDR3 coding sequence is TGTGCCAGCAGCTTTCAAAGGAACCAGGGGGAAGCTTTCTTT.

About this clone itself: Within the sample, other DNA sequences also encode this same CDR3. The chain joins TRBV11-2 to TRBJ2-5, with TRBD2 matching over 7 bases. The J call may be faulty, since TRBJ2-7 better matches the DNA end. The CDR3 covers 14 residues. Germline-derived CDR1 and CDR2 are SGHAT and FQNNGV. This chain's CDR3 is CASSLGLASYEQYF. CDR3 DNA sequence: TGTGCCAGCAGCTTAGGACTAGCAAGCTACGAGCAGTACTTC.

This chain uses TRBV6-6 with TRBJ2-1; D not certain. Germline lookup yields CDR1 MNHNY and CDR2 SVGAGI (reference sequence). Trimming took 5 bases from V and 6 from J, leaving 14 bases between them. This CDR3 is 14 amino acids long. The CDR3 DNA is TGTGCCAGCAGTCCCGGGTTGGAGTTCAATGAGCAGTTCTTC. Translating gives CASSPGLEFNEQFF.

This clone was seen many times. The chain recombines TRBV27 with TRBJ1-2, with TRBD1 matching 7 bases. The germline gives CDR1 MNHEY, CDR2 SMNVEV (reference sequence). With V trimmed by 9 bases and J by 4 bases, 8 bases remained unmatched. This CDR3 region has 13 residues. CDR3 in amino acids: CASRGGDLYGYTF. DNA for the CDR3: TGTGCCAGTAGAGGGGGCGACCTCTATGGCTACACCTTC.

The CDR3 region has the DNA TGCGCCAGCAGCTTAGAGGGACAGGGGCGCGAGCAGTACTTC. Its protein product is CASSLEGQGREQYF. The chain has TRBV5-1 and TRBJ2-7; 10 nucleotides match TRBD1. CDR3 length: 14 residues. Germline V CDR1 and CDR2: SGHRS, YFSETQ. The V gene end was trimmed by 2 bases and the J gene end by 6 bases; junction bases not matched to a gene: 5. Full variable domain (remainder filled in from reference TRBV5-1 and TRBJ2-7): KAGVTQTPRYLIKTRGQQVTLSCSPISGHRSVSWYQQTPGQGLQFLFEYFSETQRNKGNFPGRFSGRQFSNSRSEMNVSTLELGDSALYLCASSLEGQGREQYFGPGTRLTVT.

The genes are TRBV5-6 and TRBJ1-1; TRBD1 is a possible D gene (5 bases). The V end lost 0 bases, the J end lost 1 base, and 13 bases lay between the germline ends. The CDR3 runs 16 residues. Germline V CDR1 and CDR2: SGHDT, YYEEEE. The CDR3 coding sequence is TGTGCCAGCAGCTTGGCCAACGGGCAGGGGAACACTGAAGCTTTCTTT. Its protein is CASSLANGQGNTEAFF.

The chain joins TRBV25-1 to TRBJ2-1, with 8 bases fitting TRBD2. From germline, CDR1 is MGHDK and CDR2 SYGVNS. CDR3 length: 14 amino acids. The ends lost 10 bases at V and 4 bases at J; junction bases unmatched: 9. CDR3 nucleotide sequence: TGTGCCACCTTGGCCGGGGGGGGGTACAATGAGCAGTTCTTC. This encodes CATLAGGGYNEQFF.

This chain joins TRBV28 and TRBJ1-1; D call uncertain. Trimming shortened V by 5 bases and J by 11 bases, and 24 bases separated the two germline ends. The CDR3 runs 15 residues. Per germline, CDR1 MDHEN and CDR2 SYDVKM. The CDR3 region has the DNA TGTGCCAGCAGTCCCCCCCTCGGCGTCGGAGAGGGTGCTTTCTTT. Translation gives CASSPPLGVGEGAFF.